One and the same sample provided the 23 T cell receptor beta chains below, sequenced in a study of blood T cell repertoires in COVID-19. Measured with immunoSEQ multiplex PCR; TCRdb has only the in-frame clones, and not every one. The repertoire consists of 45,000 to 50,000 clones, with 75% to 85% occurring once and the leading ten covering approximately 8.4%. Sequencing was performed on peripheral blood. These receptors all come from a man older than 75 in a cohort sampled during active COVID-19.

The genes are TRBV9 and TRBJ2-7, with 8 bases lining up with TRBD1. There are 13 residues in the CDR3. V shed 1 base and J 5 bases; nucleotides not matched to a gene: 2. CDR1 is SGDLS and CDR2 is YYNGEE in the germline V gene. The CDR3 DNA sequence: TGTGCCAGCAGCGTACAGGGGGCGAACGAGCAGTACTTC. As protein: CASSVQGANEQYF.

The chain uses TRBV5-1 and TRBJ2-1; TRBD2 agrees at 8 bases. CDR1 is SGHRS, CDR2 YFSETQ, per germline. CDR3 length: 16 residues. V trimming: 3 bases; J trimming: 7 bases; junction bases outside the gene matches: 12. CDR3 sequence: CASSWLRGATGNEQFF. In DNA, the CDR3 is TGCGCCAGCAGCTGGCTGCGGGGGGCTACCGGTAATGAGCAGTTCTTC.

The rearrangement joins TRBV28 to TRBJ1-2; tentative D call: TRBD1 (5 bases). The CDR3 sequence is 14 residues long. Germline values: CDR1 MDHEN, CDR2 SYDVKM. With 6 bases removed from V and 2 bases from J, the gap between germline ends came to 13 bases. This CDR3 is CASSRQQVNYGYTF. The DNA for the CDR3 is TGTGCCAGCAGCCGACAACAGGTGAACTATGGCTACACCTTC.

The rearrangement links TRBV28 to TRBJ2-5, with D possibly TRBD2 on 6 matching bases. This CDR3 spans 15 amino acids. The germline V and J ends were trimmed by 4 bases and 5 bases, with 17 bases remaining between them. CDR1 is MDHEN and CDR2 is SYDVKM in the germline V gene. The CDR3 region is CASSSPLGGSETQYF. DNA of the CDR3: TGTGCCAGCAGTTCTCCCCTGGGAGGATCTGAGACCCAGTACTTC.

The rearrangement uses TRBV6-4 and TRBJ2-1; a weak D match, TRBD2 (5 bases). CDR1 is MRHNA and CDR2 is SNTAGT in the germline V gene. V lost 6 bases, J lost 3 bases, and 21 bases lay in between. CDR3 length: 17 amino acids. The CDR3 loop is CASRPTTAQRIYNEQFF. CDR3 nucleotide sequence: TGTGCCAGCAGGCCCACGACTGCCCAGCGGATCTACAATGAGCAGTTCTTC.

V and J are TRBV28 and TRBJ2-7; tentatively, D is TRBD1 (5 bases). V lost 5 bases, J lost 2 bases, and 13 bases lay in between. Germline CDR1 MDHEN, CDR2 SYDVKM. The CDR3 contains 14 residues. CDR3 sequence (DNA): TGTGCCAGCAGTCCCTCCTCGACAGCCTACGAGCAGTACTTC. Its translation: CASSPSSTAYEQYF.

The chain has TRBV5-1 and TRBJ1-6; a possible D gene is TRBD1 (6 bases). CDR3 length: 14 amino acids. Germline loops: CDR1 SGHRS, CDR2 YFSETQ. Trimming shortened V by 3 bases and J by 9 bases, and 13 bases separated the two germline ends. CDR3 loop: CASSSREGGSPLHF. The CDR3 region has the DNA TGCGCCAGCAGCTCCCGGGAGGGGGGTTCACCCCTCCACTTT.

The chain is built from TRBV6-1 and TRBJ2-7; D is undetermined. CDR1 is MNHNS and CDR2 is SASEGT in the germline V gene. The CDR3 length is 15 residues. Trimming shortened V by 3 bases and J by 0 bases, and 12 bases separated the two germline ends. CDR3 sequence reads: CASSDRDWSSYEQYF. The CDR3, as DNA: TGTGCCAGCAGTGATCGCGACTGGAGCTCCTACGAGCAGTACTTC.

V usage is TRBV21-1 and J usage is TRBJ2-6; the D call of TRBD2 is as the table states it, not checked on the DNA. TRBV21-1 is a known pseudogene. The CDR3 length is 17 residues. The CDR3 spells CASSKGPGVHGANVLTF. The CDR3 region has the DNA TGTGCCAGCAGCAAAGGTCCGGGGGTGCATGGGGCCAACGTCCTGACTTTC.

This clone was counted once. J is TRBJ2-7 and V is TRBV28; TRBD1 aligns across 9 bases. CDR1 is MDHEN and CDR2 is SYDVKM in the germline V gene. The CDR3 contains 16 residues. V dropped 4 bases and J dropped 6; count of bases not matched to a gene: 13. The CDR3 nucleotides are TGTGCCAGCAGTTCCCATCAAGGGACAGGGAATCGCGAGCAGTACTTC. Residues: CASSSHQGTGNREQYF.

The count of this clone is one. This chain's CDR3 is CASSLPRETEKGYGYTF. CDR3 DNA: TGTGCCAGCAGCTTGCCCCGAGAAACGGAAAAGGGGTATGGCTACACCTTC. V and J are TRBV5-4 and TRBJ1-2, with a tentative D call TRBD1 (5 bases). The CDR3 covers 17 residues. The V end was cut by 1 base, the J end by 5 bases, with 21 bases between. Germline lookup yields CDR1 SGHNT and CDR2 YYREEE (reference sequence).

This chain joins TRBV4-3 and TRBJ2-5; no clear D gene. The CDR3 is 15 amino acids. CDR1 is LGHNA, CDR2 YSLEER, per germline. Trimming stripped 0 bases from V and 4 bases from J, with 12 bases between. CDR3 sequence reads: CASSQDGTQRETQYF. CDR3 nucleotide sequence: TGCGCCAGCAGCCAAGATGGCACACAAAGAGAGACCCAGTACTTC.

V gene TRBV27 combines with J gene TRBJ1-5; 7 nucleotides agree with TRBD1. Germline V gives CDR1 MNHEY, CDR2 SMNVEV (reference sequence). This CDR3 is built from 17 residues. The ends lost 3 bases at V and 4 bases at J; junction bases unmatched: 12. The CDR3 reads CASSFPDKDRTNQPQHF. CDR3 DNA: TGTGCCAGCAGTTTCCCAGATAAGGACAGGACTAATCAGCCCCAGCATTTT.

The chain is built from TRBV7-2 and TRBJ1-6, with D maybe TRBD1 (5 bases). Trimming took 5 bases from V and 0 from J, leaving 11 bases between them. Looked up from germline, CDR1 is SGHTA and CDR2 is FQGNSA. The length of the CDR3 is 16 residues. For the CDR3, the DNA is TGTGCCAGCAGCCCCGGGGGGGACTCCTATAATTCACCCCTCCACTTT. Its protein is CASSPGGDSYNSPLHF.

V gene TRBV25-1 combines with J gene TRBJ1-3; tentative D call: TRBD1 (6 bases). The length of the CDR3 is 14 residues. Trimming shortened V by 3 bases and J by 4 bases, and 10 bases separated the two germline ends. The germline V gene has CDR1 MGHDK and CDR2 SYGVNS. In DNA, the CDR3 is TGTGCCAGCAGTGAGGCGGGGGCCGGAAACACCATATATTTT. Encoded protein: CASSEAGAGNTIYF.

This chain connects TRBV6-1 to TRBJ2-5; D may be TRBD1 (5 bases). The CDR3 runs 13 residues. Germline V lookup: CDR1 MNHNS, CDR2 SASEGT. Between the trimmed V and J ends, which lost 3 bases and 2 bases, there was a span of 7 bases. CDR3 sequence reads: CASSETVQETQYF. CDR3 nucleotide sequence: TGTGCCAGCAGTGAGACAGTTCAAGAGACCCAGTACTTC.

The chain uses TRBV10-3 and TRBJ2-1, with TRBD2 matching over 9 bases. This CDR3 spans 18 amino acids. Trimming took 2 bases from V and 2 from J; bases not matched to a gene: 10. Germline V gene lookup returns CDR1 ENHRY and CDR2 SYGVKD. The CDR3 region has the DNA TGTGCCATCAGTGAGGATCTGCCTAGCGGGATTCCCTACAATGAGCAGTTCTTC. Translating it yields CAISEDLPSGIPYNEQFF.

This clone was counted once. The chain carries TRBV28 and TRBJ2-7; D perhaps matches TRBD2 (7 bases). CDR1 MDHEN and CDR2 SYDVKM come from the germline V gene. The CDR3 has 14 amino acids. The CDR3 protein is CATSEQGGAYEQYF. In nucleotides, the CDR3 is TGTGCGACGTCCGAACAGGGAGGGGCCTACGAGCAGTACTTC.

The chain uses TRBV19 and TRBJ1-2; 12 positions agree with TRBD1. Germline V CDR1 and CDR2: LNHDA, SQIVND (reference sequence). There are 15 residues in the CDR3. V shed 10 bases, J shed 11 bases, and the junction held 17 bases outside the gene matches. The CDR3 here is CATASKWGQGAGYTF. The CDR3, as DNA: TGTGCCACCGCGTCTAAATGGGGACAGGGGGCTGGATACACCTTC.

The rearrangement links TRBV5-1 to TRBJ2-7, with 7 bases lining up with TRBD1. There are 15 residues in the CDR3. Per the germline V gene, CDR1 is SGHRS and CDR2 is YFSETQ. V lost 5 bases to trimming and J lost 2 bases; unmatched junction nucleotides: 10. The chain's CDR3 is CASRVRGTAAYEQYF. The CDR3 DNA follows: TGCGCCAGCAGAGTTCGAGGGACAGCGGCCTACGAGCAGTACTTC.

CDR3 in DNA: TGTGCCAGCAGTTACCCGATCCGGACAGGGGGCTACGAGCAGTACTTC. It is translated as CASSYPIRTGGYEQYF. The gene calls are TRBV6-2 or TRBV6-3 and TRBJ2-7, with 10 positions matching TRBD1. The ends lost 2 bases at V and 3 bases at J; junction bases unmatched: 7. CDR1 MNHEY and CDR2 SVGEGT come from the germline V gene. This CDR3 comprises 16 residues.

The chain couples TRBV10-1 to TRBJ2-2; no clear D gene. Germline V lookup: CDR1 WNHNN, CDR2 SYGVQD (reference sequence). V dropped 6 bases and J dropped 1 base, with 3 bases sitting between them. This CDR3 spans 12 amino acids. The CDR3 DNA follows: TGCGCCAGCAGCAAGAACACCGGGGAGCTGTTTTTT. Protein: CASSKNTGELFF.

This clone has a handful of counts. V gene TRBV27 combines with J gene TRBJ2-5; the match to TRBD2 covers 14 bases. V shed 0 bases and J 7 bases; nucleotides not matched to a gene: 7. This CDR3 has 17 amino acids. CDR1 MNHEY and CDR2 SMNVEV come from the germline V gene (reference sequence). CDR3 in DNA: TGTGCCAGCAGTTTATCCCCCGGGACTAGCGGGGGTGGGACCCAGTACTTC. The encoded protein is CASSLSPGTSGGGTQYF.